These 9 T cell receptor beta chains were all obtained from the same sample, sequenced in a study of T cell repertoires in cytomegalovirus infection. Their specific antigens are unknown. TCRdb reprocessed the reads via MiXCR and lists one record per CDR3 protein. Among fewer than 1,000,000 distinct CDR3 sequences listed, roughly 30% were seen once. Specimen: cultured CD8+ T cells from PBMCs, collected from culture after CMV antigen stimulation. The receptor set was obtained from a human donor in good health (CMV status not recorded). Some clones in this sample may be carry-over from other donors' samples.

J is TRBJ2-7 and V is TRBV7-6; D might be TRBD2 (5 bases). The CDR3 spans 13 residues. CDR1 is SGHVS and CDR2 is FNYEAQ in the germline V gene. Trimming took off 5 bases at V and 2 bases at J, with 10 bases between the two ends. The CDR3 DNA sequence: TGTGCCAGCAGCGCCACCGGGGCCTACGAGCAGTACGTC. Its translation is CASSATGAYEQYV.

This clonotype was recorded once. The V call is TRBV2, the J call TRBJ1-2; weak D call: TRBD1 (6 bases). The germline V gene has CDR1 SNHLY and CDR2 FYNNEI. Deletions cut 0 bases from V and 13 bases from J, with 12 bases between. The CDR3 consists of 12 residues. The CDR3 region is CASSEALQGGTF. As DNA, the CDR3 is TGTGCCAGCAGTGAAGCGCTACAGGGTGGCACCTTC.

The chain employs TRBV4-3 and TRBJ2-5, with D unclear. V was trimmed by 0 bases and J by 0 bases, leaving 8 bases between them. The CDR3 sequence is 15 residues long. CDR1 is LGHNA, CDR2 YSLEER, per germline. The CDR3 loop reads CASSQDLGNQETQYF. CDR3 in DNA: TGCGCCAGCAGCCAAGATCTAGGCAACCAAGAGACCCAGTACTTC.

This clonotype was picked up many times. V usage is TRBV27 and J usage is TRBJ2-1, with 8 bases aligning to TRBD2. The length of the CDR3 is 15 residues. Germline V lookup: CDR1 MNHEY, CDR2 SMNVEV (reference sequence). V trimming: 6 bases; J trimming: 0 bases; junction bases outside the gene matches: 4. CDR3 sequence: CASRPAGVSYNEQFF. CDR3 in DNA: TGTGCCAGCAGGCCAGCGGGGGTCTCCTACAATGAGCAGTTCTTC.

This clonotype came up a few times. The rearrangement uses TRBV12-3 or TRBV12-4 and TRBJ2-2; maybe TRBD2 (6 bases). CDR3 length: 14 amino acids. V lost 7 bases to trimming and J lost 5 bases, with 14 bases between them. The CDR3 nucleotides are TGTGCCAGCATCACCGTAGGAGGGACCGGGGAGCTGTTTTTT. It is translated as CASITVGGTGELFF.

The chain employs TRBV7-6 and TRBJ1-1; the D gene is possibly TRBD1 (5 bases). Trimming took 5 bases from V and 10 from J, leaving 17 bases between them. CDR1 is SGHVS, CDR2 FNYEAQ, per germline. This CDR3 has 13 amino acids. The CDR3 DNA follows: TGTGCCAGCAGCCCGGGGCCCCCAGTGAGAGCTTTCTTT. This sequence encodes CASSPGPPVRAFF.

This chain connects TRBV7-4 to TRBJ2-5, with D possibly called TRBD1 or TRBD2 (5 bases each). The germline V gene has CDR1 SGHVT and CDR2 SQSDAQ. V lost 1 base to trimming and J lost 2 bases, with 17 bases between them. This CDR3 has 17 amino acids. This CDR3 is CASSLERDHPPQETQYF. For the CDR3, the DNA is TGTGCCAGCAGCTTAGAACGGGACCATCCCCCGCAAGAGACCCAGTACTTC. Filled out from reference TRBV7-4 and TRBJ2-5, the complete variable domain reads GAGVSQSPRYKVAKRGRDVALRCDSISGHVTLYWYRQTLGQGSEVLTYSQSDAQRDKSGRPSGRFSAERPERSVSTLKIQRTEQGDSAVYLCASSLERDHPPQETQYFGPGTRLLVL.

The chain recombines TRBV6-6 with TRBJ2-2; 7 bases line up with TRBD2. The germline CDR1 and CDR2 sequences are MNHNY and SVGAGI (reference sequence). The CDR3 extends over 15 amino acids. V trimming: 5 bases; J trimming: 0 bases; junction bases outside the gene matches: 3. CDR3: CASSREVANTGELFF. CDR3 DNA: TGTGCCAGCAGTCGGGAGGTGGCGAACACCGGGGAGCTGTTTTTT.

The V gene is TRBV27, the J gene TRBJ1-3; D unresolved. The V gene lost 6 bases and the J gene lost 0 bases, with 12 bases spanning the gap. CDR3 size: 15 residues. CDR1 is MNHEY, CDR2 SMNVEV, per germline (reference sequence). CDR3 region: CASRPTVSSGNTIYF. The CDR3 bases are TGTGCCAGCAGGCCCACGGTGAGCTCTGGAAACACCATATATTTT.